Following are 8 T cell receptor beta chains from one sample sequenced in a study of cytomegalovirus exposure and HLA in healthy donors. The PCR was carried out with 60 Vbeta primers and 13 Jbeta primers. Libraries were prepared by immunoSEQ multiplex PCR; TCRdb keeps only in-frame clonotypes and omits some of them. The sample holds roughly 130,000 clones; 74% are singletons and the top ten take 5.5% to 7%. The sample was PBMCs. All receptors derive from a man between 40 and 49 years old in good health and CMV-seropositive.

The chain joins TRBV5-4 to TRBJ2-3, with a tentative D call TRBD1 (5 bases). The V and J ends lost 9 bases and 4 bases respectively, with 24 bases between them. Germline V gene data show CDR1 as SGHNT and CDR2 as YYREEE (reference sequence). This CDR3 is built from 16 residues. CDR3 loop: CATQRGKGRTADTQYF. In nucleotides, the CDR3 is TGTGCCACCCAAAGGGGTAAGGGCAGGACCGCAGATACGCAGTATTTT.

This chain joins TRBV29-1 and TRBJ2-3, with D possibly being TRBD2 (5 bases). The germline gives CDR1 SQVTM, CDR2 ANQGSEA. The CDR3 runs to 13 residues. Trimming pared 7 bases from V and 1 base from J, leaving 12 bases between. The CDR3 nucleotides read TGCAGCGCGAACCGGGGAGGCACAGATACGCAGTATTTT. Protein sequence: CSANRGGTDTQYF.

In this sample, this clone turned up a few times. The chain uses TRBV5-8 and TRBJ1-2; D possibly corresponds to TRBD1 (6 bases). Germline V gives CDR1 SGHTS, CDR2 YDEGEE. Trimming pared 6 bases from V and 4 bases from J, leaving 13 bases between. CDR3 size: 13 residues. The CDR3 DNA reads TGTGCCAGCACCCCGGGACAAGGCTATGGCTACACCTTC. It specifies CASTPGQGYGYTF.

The V and J genes are TRBV30 and TRBJ2-2; D gene uncertain. The CDR3 length is 14 residues. Germline lookup yields CDR1 GTSNPN and CDR2 SVGIG (reference sequence). Trimming pared 4 bases from V and 4 bases from J, leaving 13 bases between. The CDR3 spells CAWTITPSTGELFF. The CDR3 coding sequence is TGTGCCTGGACTATAACCCCTAGCACCGGGGAGCTGTTTTTT.

This clone is a singleton in its sample. This chain joins TRBV6-5 and TRBJ1-1, with D uncertain. The CDR3 consists of 15 residues. The germline V and J ends were trimmed by 0 bases and 8 bases, with 16 bases remaining between them. From germline, CDR1 is MNHEY and CDR2 SVGAGI. CDR3: CASSYSRVVPREAFF. CDR3 sequence (DNA): TGTGCCAGCAGTTACTCCCGGGTCGTCCCCCGGGAAGCTTTCTTT.

This chain uses TRBV11-3 with TRBJ2-7; 7 bases align to TRBD1. This CDR3 is built from 13 residues. The V and J ends lost 6 bases and 4 bases, in that order; junction bases with no gene match: 6. In germline, CDR1 is SGHNT, CDR2 YENEEA. The CDR3 DNA reads as TGTGCCAGCAGGCGGACAGGCTCGTACGAGCAGTACTTC. The encoded protein is CASRRTGSYEQYF.

This chain links TRBV10-3 with TRBJ2-1; TRBD2 matches 7 bases. V was pared by 3 bases and J by 7 bases, with 9 bases of the junction left unmatched. Germline CDR1 reads ENHRY; CDR2 reads SYGVKD. The CDR3 covers 15 residues. CDR3 DNA: TGTGCCATCAGTGAAGCGGGATCTCTGGGTAATGAGCAGTTCTTC. The encoded protein is CAISEAGSLGNEQFF.

Comments on this clone: Other nucleotide sequences in the sample specify the same CDR3. The chain is built from TRBV2 and TRBJ2-2; TRBD1 aligns across 7 bases. The CDR3 contains 13 residues. From germline, CDR1 is SNHLY and CDR2 FYNNEI. Trimming at V came to 4 bases and at J to 7 bases, leaving 3 bases not matched to a gene. CDR3 nucleotides: TGTGCCAGCAGTGGCCAGGGGGTCGGGGAGCTGTTTTTT. This gives the protein CASSGQGVGELFF.